This passage covers 15 T cell receptor beta chains from one sample sequenced in a study of T cells expressing NK-cell markers. For each CDR3 protein, TCRdb gives one entry from its re-call of the 5' RACE reads, without DNA. The table lists over 150,000 distinct CDR3 sequences. Source material: blood T cells: a sorted CD56 or NKG2C T cell subset, CD4+ or CD8+ T cells, or bulk PBMC T cells (not recorded which). The receptors here all came from a woman between 50 and 59 years old in good health.

The J gene is TRBJ2-1, the V gene TRBV24-1; TCRdb reports TRBD2, a call that lacks DNA to check it against. Germline V gene sequence: CDR1 KGHDR, CDR2 SFDVKD. The CDR3 has 17 amino acids. CDR3 sequence: CATSESTSGIDYNEQFF.

The V call is TRBV20-1, the J call TRBJ2-7; the TCRdb D gene call, TRBD1, has no DNA to confirm it. This CDR3 spans 15 amino acids. Germline loops: CDR1 DFQATT, CDR2 SNEGSKA (reference sequence). CDR3 sequence reads: CSARESDSEAYEQYF.

The chain carries TRBV25-1 and TRBJ2-7; TCRdb gives TRBD1 as the D gene, but with no DNA this cannot be confirmed. Germline values: CDR1 MGHDK, CDR2 SYGVNS. CDR3 length: 15 amino acids. This chain's CDR3 is CASSERVSGTGEQYF.

This sequence joins TRBV24-1 and TRBJ1-5. Germline assignment: CDR1 KGHDR and CDR2 SFDVKD. The CDR3 contains 13 residues. This CDR3 is CATSDRAGQPQHF.

V is TRBV14 and J is TRBJ2-5; TCRdb selects TRBD2, and the lack of DNA leaves this call unchecked. The CDR3 runs 17 residues. Germline V gene sequence: CDR1 SGHDN, CDR2 FVKESK. The CDR3 sequence: CASSQDGPAVPQETQYF.

V usage is TRBV30 and J usage is TRBJ2-2; TCRdb outputs TRBD1, but without DNA this stays unchecked. The CDR3 is 13 residues long. The germline gives CDR1 GTSNPN, CDR2 SVGIG (reference sequence). The chain's CDR3 is CAWRPGNTGELFF.

This chain links TRBV20-1 with TRBJ2-7. Germline CDR1 and CDR2: DFQATT and SNEGSKA (reference sequence). The CDR3 totals 11 residues. Here the CDR3 reads CSARDEYEQYF.

This chain links TRBV3-1 with TRBJ2-4. CDR3 length equals 17 residues. Germline V gives CDR1 LGHDT, CDR2 YNNKEL (reference sequence). This chain's CDR3 is CASSSLGSDPRVNIQYF.

J is TRBJ2-5 and V is TRBV14. The CDR3 covers 13 residues. The germline gives CDR1 SGHDN, CDR2 FVKESK. The CDR3 sequence is CASSQAQKETQYF. The full variable domain, in which reference TRBV14 and TRBJ2-5 provide the parts outside the CDR3, is EAGVTQFPSHSVIEKGQTVTLRCDPISGHDNLYWYRRVMGKEIKFLLHFVKESKQDESGMPNNRFLAERTGGTYSTLKVQPAELEDSGVYFCASSQAQKETQYFGPGTRLLVL.

The chain carries TRBV20-1 and TRBJ2-7; TCRdb picks TRBD1, but there is no DNA to check that call. CDR3 length: 14 residues. CDR1 DFQATT and CDR2 SNEGSKA come from the germline V gene (reference sequence). The CDR3 protein is CSARPRDVSYEQYF.

This chain joins TRBV7-9 and TRBJ2-3; TCRdb lists TRBD2, though no DNA is available to test this call. This CDR3 region has 18 residues. CDR1 is SEHNR, CDR2 FQNEAQ, per germline (reference sequence). The CDR3 spells CASSSPGTSGREADTQYF.

V usage is TRBV20-1 and J usage is TRBJ2-1; the D call of TRBD2 rests on TCRdb alone, since no DNA is present to check it. Germline V gene sequence: CDR1 DFQATT, CDR2 SNEGSKA (reference sequence). CDR3 length: 16 residues. The CDR3 sequence: CSARWGLAGVDNEQFF.

The chain has TRBV6-5 and TRBJ1-1. The CDR3 totals 15 residues. Germline CDR1 MNHEY, CDR2 SVGAGI. The CDR3 loop is CASSYATGWNTEAFF.

The chain is built from TRBV29-1 and TRBJ2-5. From germline, CDR1 is SQVTM and CDR2 ANQGSEA. This CDR3 spans 13 amino acids. CDR3 amino acids: CSVGNFDQETQYF.

The CDR3 reads CASSWSGSIEQFF. The chain links TRBV5-6 to TRBJ2-1; TCRdb's D call, TRBD2, is unchecked because there is no DNA. In germline, CDR1 is SGHDT, CDR2 YYEEEE. The CDR3 length is 13 residues.